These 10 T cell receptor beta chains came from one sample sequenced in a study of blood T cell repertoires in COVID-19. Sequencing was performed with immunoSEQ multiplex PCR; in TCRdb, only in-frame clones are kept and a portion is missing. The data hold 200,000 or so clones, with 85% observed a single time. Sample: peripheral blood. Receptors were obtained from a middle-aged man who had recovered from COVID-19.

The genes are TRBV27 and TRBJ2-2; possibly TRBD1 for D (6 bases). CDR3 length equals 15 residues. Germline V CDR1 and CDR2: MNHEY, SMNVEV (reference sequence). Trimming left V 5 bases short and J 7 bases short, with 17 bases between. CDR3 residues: CASSRPTQGLGELFF. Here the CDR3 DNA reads TGTGCCAGCAGTCGTCCAACTCAGGGGCTCGGGGAGCTGTTTTTT.

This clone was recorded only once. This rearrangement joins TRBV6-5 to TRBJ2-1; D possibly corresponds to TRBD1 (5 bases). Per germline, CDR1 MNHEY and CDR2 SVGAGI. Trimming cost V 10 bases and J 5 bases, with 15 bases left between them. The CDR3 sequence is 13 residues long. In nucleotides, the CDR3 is TGTGCCACTCTGACAGACCGGGACAATGAGCAGTTCTTC. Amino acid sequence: CATLTDRDNEQFF.

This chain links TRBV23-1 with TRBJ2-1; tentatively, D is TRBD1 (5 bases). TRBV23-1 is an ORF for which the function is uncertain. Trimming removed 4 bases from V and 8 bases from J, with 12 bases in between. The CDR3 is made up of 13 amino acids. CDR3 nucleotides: TGCGCCAGCAGTCCAAGGGGTGGGCATGAGCAGTTCTTC. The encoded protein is CASSPRGGHEQFF.

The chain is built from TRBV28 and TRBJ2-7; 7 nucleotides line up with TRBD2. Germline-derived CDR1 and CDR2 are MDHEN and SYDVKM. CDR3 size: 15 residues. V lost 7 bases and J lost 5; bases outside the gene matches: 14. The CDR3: CASTPGGLAVHEQYF. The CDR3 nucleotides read TGTGCCAGCACCCCCGGAGGGCTAGCGGTCCACGAGCAGTACTTC.

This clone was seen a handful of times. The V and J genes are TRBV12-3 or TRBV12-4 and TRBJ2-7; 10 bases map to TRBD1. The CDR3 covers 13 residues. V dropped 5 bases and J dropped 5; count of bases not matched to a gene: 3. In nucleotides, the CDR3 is TGTGCCAGCAGTAGGGACAGGGGCGACGAGCAGTACTTC. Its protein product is CASSRDRGDEQYF.

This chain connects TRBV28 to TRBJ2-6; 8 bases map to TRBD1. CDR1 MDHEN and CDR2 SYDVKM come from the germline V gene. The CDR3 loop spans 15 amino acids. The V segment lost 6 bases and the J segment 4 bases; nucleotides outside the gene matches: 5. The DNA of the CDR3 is TGTGCCAGCAGCGGGACAGGATACGGGGCCAACGTCCTGACTTTC. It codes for CASSGTGYGANVLTF.

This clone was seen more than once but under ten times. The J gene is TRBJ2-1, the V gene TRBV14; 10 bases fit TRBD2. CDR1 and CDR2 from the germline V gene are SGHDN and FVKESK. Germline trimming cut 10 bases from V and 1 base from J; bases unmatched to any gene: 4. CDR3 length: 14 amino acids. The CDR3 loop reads CATSAGGSYNEQFF. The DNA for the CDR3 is TGTGCCACCTCAGCGGGAGGGTCCTACAATGAGCAGTTCTTC.

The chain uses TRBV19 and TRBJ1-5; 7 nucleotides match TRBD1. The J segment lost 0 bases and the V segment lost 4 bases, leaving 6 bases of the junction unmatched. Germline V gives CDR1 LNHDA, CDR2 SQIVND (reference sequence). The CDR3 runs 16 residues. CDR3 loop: CASSTRGTDSNQPQHF. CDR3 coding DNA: TGTGCCAGTAGTACCCGGGGGACAGATAGCAATCAGCCCCAGCATTTT.

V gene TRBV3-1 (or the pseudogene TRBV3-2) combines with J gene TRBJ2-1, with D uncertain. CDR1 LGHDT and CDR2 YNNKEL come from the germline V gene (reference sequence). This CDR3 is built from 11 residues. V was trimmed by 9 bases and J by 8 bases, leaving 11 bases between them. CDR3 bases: TGTGCCAGTGGCTGGGCTGATGAGCAGTTCTTC. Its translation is CASGWADEQFF.

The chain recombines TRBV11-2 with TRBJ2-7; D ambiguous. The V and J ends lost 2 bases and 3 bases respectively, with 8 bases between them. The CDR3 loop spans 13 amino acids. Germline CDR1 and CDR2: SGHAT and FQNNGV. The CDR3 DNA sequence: TGTGCCAGCAGCTTACTTAGCTTCTACGAGCAGTACTTC. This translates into CASSLLSFYEQYF.